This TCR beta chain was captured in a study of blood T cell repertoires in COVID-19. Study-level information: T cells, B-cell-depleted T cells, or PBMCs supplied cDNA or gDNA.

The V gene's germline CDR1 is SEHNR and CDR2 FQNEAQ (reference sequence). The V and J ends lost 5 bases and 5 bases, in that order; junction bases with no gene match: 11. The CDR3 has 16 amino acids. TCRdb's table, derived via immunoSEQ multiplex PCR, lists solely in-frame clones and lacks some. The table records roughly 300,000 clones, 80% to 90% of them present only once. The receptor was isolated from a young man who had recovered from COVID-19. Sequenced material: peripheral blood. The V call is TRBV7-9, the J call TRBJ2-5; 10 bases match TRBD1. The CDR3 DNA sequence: TGTGCCAGCAGCCGCTTCGAGGGACAGGGGTGGGAGACCCAGTACTTC. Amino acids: CASSRFEGQGWETQYF.